This T cell receptor (beta chain) emerged from a study of PD-1 blockade in classical Hodgkin lymphoma. Time point: cycle 4 day 1 (C4D1), after less than seven weeks of nivolumab. All patients relapsed after autologous stem cell transplantation, and brentuximab vedotin exposure varied. The study purified CD4+ T cells from thawed PBMCs using magnetic negative selection. Trimming stripped 1 base from V and 3 bases from J, with 6 bases between. This CDR3 region has 14 residues. Germline CDR1 reads SGHAT; CDR2 reads FQNNGV. Clones were sequenced by immunoSEQ multiplex PCR, and TCRdb holds only the in-frame ones, with some missing. In the table there are 20,000 or so clones, over 80% of which are singletons.

Sequences were derived from CD4+ T cells from blood, sampled before the fourth cycle of nivolumab. V and J are TRBV11-2 and TRBJ2-2; D ambiguous. The TCR sequence derives from a human donor with classical Hodgkin lymphoma. The CDR3 coding sequence is TGTGCCAGCAGCTTAGTGATTGACACCGGGGAGCTGTTTTTT. This encodes CASSLVIDTGELFF.